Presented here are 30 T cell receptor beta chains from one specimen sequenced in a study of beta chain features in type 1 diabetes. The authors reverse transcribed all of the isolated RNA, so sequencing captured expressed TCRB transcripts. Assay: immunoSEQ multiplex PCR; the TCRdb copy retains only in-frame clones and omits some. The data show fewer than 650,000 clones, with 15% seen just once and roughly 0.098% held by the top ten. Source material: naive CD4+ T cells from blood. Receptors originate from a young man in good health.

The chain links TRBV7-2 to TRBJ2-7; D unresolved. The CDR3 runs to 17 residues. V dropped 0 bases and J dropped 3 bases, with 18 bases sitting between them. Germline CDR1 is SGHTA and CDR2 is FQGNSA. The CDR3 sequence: CASSLAIRAVRNYEQYF. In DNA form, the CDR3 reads TGTGCCAGCAGCTTAGCTATCCGGGCAGTCAGGAACTACGAGCAGTACTTC.

CDR3 sequence (DNA): TGCGCCAGCAGGACTAGCGCGAACACCGGGGAGCTGTTTTTT. Translated: CASRTSANTGELFF. J is TRBJ2-2 and V is TRBV5-1, with 8 bases lining up with TRBD2. V dropped 5 bases and J dropped 0; count of bases not matched to a gene: 0. CDR1 SGHRS and CDR2 YFSETQ come from the germline V gene. The CDR3 is 14 amino acids.

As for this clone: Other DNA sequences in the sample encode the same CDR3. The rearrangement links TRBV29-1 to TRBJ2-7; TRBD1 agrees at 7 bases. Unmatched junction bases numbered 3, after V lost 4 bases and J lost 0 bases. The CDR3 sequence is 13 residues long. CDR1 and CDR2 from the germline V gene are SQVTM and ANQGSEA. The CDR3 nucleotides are TGCAGCGTTGGTAGGACAGGCTCCTACGAGCAGTACTTC. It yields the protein CSVGRTGSYEQYF.

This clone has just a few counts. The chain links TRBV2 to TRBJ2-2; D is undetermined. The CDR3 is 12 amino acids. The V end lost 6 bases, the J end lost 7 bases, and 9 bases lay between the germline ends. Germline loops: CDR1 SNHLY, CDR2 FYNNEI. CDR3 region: CASRTHGGELFF. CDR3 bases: TGTGCCAGCAGGACACATGGCGGGGAGCTGTTTTTT.

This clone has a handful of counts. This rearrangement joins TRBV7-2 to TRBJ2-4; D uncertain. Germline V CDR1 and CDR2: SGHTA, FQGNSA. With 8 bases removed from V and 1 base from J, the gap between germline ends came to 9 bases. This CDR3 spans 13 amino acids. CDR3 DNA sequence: TGTGCCAGCCTGTCTTTGGCCAAAAACATTCAGTACTTC. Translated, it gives CASLSLAKNIQYF.

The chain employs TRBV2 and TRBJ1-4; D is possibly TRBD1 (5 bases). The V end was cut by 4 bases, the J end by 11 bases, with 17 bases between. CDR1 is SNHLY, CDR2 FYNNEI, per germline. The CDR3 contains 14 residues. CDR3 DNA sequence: TGTGCCAGCAGTGTGACGGGACGGACCCAGAAACTGTTTTTT. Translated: CASSVTGRTQKLFF.

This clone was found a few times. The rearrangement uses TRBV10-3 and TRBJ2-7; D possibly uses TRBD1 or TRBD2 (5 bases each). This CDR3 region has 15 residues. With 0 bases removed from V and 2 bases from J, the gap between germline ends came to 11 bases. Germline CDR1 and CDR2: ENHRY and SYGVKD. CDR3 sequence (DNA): TGTGCCATCAGTGAGTCCTTCGGGGCGCCCTACGAGCAGTACTTC. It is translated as CAISESFGAPYEQYF.

In DNA, the CDR3 is TGTGCCAGCAGCCCCGGAGGAAGCGAAGCTTTCTTT. This encodes CASSPGGSEAFF. The J gene is TRBJ1-1, the V gene TRBV7-3; D is unresolved. CDR1 and CDR2 (germline): SGHTA, FQGTGA. The V and J ends lost 5 bases and 8 bases respectively, with 12 bases between them. The CDR3 has 12 residues.

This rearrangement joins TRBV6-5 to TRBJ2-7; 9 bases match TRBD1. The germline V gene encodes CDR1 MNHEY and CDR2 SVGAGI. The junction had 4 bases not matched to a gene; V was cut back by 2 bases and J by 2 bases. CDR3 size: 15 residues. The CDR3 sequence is CASSYVGQGAYEQYF. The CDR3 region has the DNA TGTGCCAGCAGTTACGTGGGACAGGGTGCCTACGAGCAGTACTTC.

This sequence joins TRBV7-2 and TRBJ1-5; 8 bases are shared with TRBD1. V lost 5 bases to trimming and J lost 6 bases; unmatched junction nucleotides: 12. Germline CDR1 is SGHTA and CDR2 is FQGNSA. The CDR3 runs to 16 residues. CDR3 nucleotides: TGTGCCAGCAGCCCCATTGACAGGGGAGCCACTCAGCCCCAGCATTTT. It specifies CASSPIDRGATQPQHF.

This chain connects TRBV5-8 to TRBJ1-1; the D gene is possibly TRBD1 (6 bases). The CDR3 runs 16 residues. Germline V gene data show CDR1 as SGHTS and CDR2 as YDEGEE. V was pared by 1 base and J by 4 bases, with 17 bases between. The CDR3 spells CASSLRPVQGTTEAFF. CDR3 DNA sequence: TGTGCCAGCAGCTTGAGGCCAGTCCAGGGGACCACTGAAGCTTTCTTT. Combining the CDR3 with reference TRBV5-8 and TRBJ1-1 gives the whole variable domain EAGVTQSPTHLIKTRGQQATLRCSPISGHTSVYWYQQALGLGLQFLLWYDEGEERNRGNFPPRFSGRQFPNYSSELNVNALELEDSALYLCASSLRPVQGTTEAFFGQGTRLTVV.

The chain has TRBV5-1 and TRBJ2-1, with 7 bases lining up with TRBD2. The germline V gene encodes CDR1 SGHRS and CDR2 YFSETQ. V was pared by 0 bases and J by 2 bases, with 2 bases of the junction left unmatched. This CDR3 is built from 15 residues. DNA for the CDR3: TGCGCCAGCAGCTTGGCGCTAGCGGCCTACAATGAGCAGTTCTTC. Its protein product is CASSLALAAYNEQFF.

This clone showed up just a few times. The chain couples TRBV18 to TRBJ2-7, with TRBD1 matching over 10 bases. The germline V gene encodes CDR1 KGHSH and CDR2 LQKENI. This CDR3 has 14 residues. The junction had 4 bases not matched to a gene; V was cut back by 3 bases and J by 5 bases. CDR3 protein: CASSPGQGYHEQYF. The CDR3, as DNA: TGTGCCAGCTCACCGGGACAGGGGTACCACGAGCAGTACTTC.

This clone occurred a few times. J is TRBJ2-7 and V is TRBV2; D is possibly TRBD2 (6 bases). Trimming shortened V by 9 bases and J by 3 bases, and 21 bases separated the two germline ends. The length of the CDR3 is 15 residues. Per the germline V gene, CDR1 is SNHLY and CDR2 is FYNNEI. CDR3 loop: CARQISPGLGYEQYF. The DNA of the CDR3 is TGTGCCAGGCAGATTAGTCCGGGACTGGGCTACGAGCAGTACTTC.

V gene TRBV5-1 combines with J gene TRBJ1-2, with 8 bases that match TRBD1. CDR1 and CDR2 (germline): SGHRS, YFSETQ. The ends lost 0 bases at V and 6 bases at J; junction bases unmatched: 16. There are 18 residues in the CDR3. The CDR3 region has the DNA TGCGCCAGCAGCTTGGAGGGACAGGTAACGCGAGACAAGGATGGCTACACCTTC. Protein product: CASSLEGQVTRDKDGYTF.

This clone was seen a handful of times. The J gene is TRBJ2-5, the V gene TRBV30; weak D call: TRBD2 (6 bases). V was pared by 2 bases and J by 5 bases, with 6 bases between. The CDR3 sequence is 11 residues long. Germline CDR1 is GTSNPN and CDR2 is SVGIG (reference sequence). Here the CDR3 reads CAWSRGETQYF. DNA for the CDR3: TGTGCCTGGAGTCGGGGGGAGACCCAGTACTTC.

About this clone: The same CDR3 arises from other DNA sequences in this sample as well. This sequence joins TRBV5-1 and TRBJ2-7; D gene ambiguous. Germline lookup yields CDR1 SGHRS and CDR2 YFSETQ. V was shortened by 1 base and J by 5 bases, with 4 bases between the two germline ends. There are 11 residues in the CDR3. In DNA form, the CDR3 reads TGCGCCAGCAGCTTGAGGGACGAGCAGTACTTC. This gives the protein CASSLRDEQYF.

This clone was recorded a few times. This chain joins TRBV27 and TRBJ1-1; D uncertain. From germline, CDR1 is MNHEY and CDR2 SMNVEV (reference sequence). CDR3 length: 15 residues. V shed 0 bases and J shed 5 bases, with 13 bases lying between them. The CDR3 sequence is CASSLSPAVTTEAFF. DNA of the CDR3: TGTGCCAGCAGTTTATCGCCGGCCGTTACAACTGAAGCTTTCTTT.

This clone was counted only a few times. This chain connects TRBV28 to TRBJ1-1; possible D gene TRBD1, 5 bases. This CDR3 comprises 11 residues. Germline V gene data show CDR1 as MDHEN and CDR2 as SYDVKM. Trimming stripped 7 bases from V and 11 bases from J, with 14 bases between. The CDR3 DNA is TGTGCCAGCACCCTGGGGACGGGGGCTTTCTTT. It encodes CASTLGTGAFF.

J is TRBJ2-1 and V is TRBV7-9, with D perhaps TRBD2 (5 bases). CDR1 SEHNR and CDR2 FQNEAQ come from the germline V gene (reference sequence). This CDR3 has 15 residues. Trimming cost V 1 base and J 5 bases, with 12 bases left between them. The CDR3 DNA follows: TGTGCCAGCAGCTTAGATCGACTAAGACACAATGAGCAGTTCTTC. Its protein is CASSLDRLRHNEQFF. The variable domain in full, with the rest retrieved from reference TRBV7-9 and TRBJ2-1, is DTGVSQNPRHKITKRGQNVTFRCDPISEHNRLYWYRQTLGQGPEFLTYFQNEAQLEKSRLLSDRFSAERPKGSFSTLEIQRTEQGDSAMYLCASSLDRLRHNEQFFGPGTRLTVL.

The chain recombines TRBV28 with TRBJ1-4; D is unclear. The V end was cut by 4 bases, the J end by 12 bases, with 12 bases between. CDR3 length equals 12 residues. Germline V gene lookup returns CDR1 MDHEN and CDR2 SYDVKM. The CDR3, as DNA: TGTGCCAGCAGTTCGTTCCGGGTCCAACTGTTTTTT. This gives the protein CASSSFRVQLFF. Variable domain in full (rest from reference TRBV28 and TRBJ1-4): DVKVTQSSRYLVKRTGEKVFLECVQDMDHENMFWYRQDPGLGLRLIYFSYDVKMKEKGDIPEGYSVSREKKERFSLILESASTNQTSMYLCASSSFRVQLFFGSGTQLSVL.

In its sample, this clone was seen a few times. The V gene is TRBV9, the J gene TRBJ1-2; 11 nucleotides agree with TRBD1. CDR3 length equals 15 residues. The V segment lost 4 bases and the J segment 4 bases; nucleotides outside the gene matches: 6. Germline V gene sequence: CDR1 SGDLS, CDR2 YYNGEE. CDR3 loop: CASSLRTGGFYGYTF. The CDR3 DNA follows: TGTGCCAGCAGCCTCAGGACAGGGGGCTTCTATGGCTACACCTTC.

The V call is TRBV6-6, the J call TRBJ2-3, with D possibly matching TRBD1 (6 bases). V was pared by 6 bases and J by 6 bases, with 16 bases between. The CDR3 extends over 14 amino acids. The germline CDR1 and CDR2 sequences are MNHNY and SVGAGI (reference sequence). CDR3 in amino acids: CASRETGFLDTQYF. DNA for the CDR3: TGTGCCAGCAGGGAGACAGGCTTTTTGGATACGCAGTATTTT.

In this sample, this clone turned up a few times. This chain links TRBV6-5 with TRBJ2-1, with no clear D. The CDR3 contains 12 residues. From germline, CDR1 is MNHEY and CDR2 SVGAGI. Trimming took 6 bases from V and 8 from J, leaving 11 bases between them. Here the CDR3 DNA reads TGTGCCAGCAGCCCTAGGCTCGATGAGCAGTTCTTC. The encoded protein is CASSPRLDEQFF.

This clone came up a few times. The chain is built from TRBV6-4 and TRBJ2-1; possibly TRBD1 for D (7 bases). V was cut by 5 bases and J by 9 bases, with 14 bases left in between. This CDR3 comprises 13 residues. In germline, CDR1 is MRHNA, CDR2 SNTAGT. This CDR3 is CASSQGGIREQFF. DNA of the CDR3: TGTGCCAGCAGTCAGGGGGGTATTCGTGAGCAGTTCTTC.

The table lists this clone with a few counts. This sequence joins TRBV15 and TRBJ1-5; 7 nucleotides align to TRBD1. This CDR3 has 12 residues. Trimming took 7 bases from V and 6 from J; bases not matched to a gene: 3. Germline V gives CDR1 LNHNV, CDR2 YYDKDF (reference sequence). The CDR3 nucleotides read TGTGCCACCACACAGGGGATTCAGCCCCAGCATTTT. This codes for CATTQGIQPQHF.

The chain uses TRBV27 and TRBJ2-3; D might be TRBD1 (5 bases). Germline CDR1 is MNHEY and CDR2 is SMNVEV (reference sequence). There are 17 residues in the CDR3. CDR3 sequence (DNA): TGTTCCACAAAGGCTATGATGGGGCTTAGGCACACAGATACGCAGTATTTT. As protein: CSTKAMMGLRHTDTQYF.

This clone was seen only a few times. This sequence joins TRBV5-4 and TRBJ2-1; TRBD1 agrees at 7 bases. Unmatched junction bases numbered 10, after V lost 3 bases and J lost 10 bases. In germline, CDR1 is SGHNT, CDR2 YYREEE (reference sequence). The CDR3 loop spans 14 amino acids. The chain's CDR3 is CASSWGQPKGEQFF. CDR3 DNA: TGTGCCAGCAGCTGGGGACAGCCTAAAGGGGAGCAGTTCTTC.

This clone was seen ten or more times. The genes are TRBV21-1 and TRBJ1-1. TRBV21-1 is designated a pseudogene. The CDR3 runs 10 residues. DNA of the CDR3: TGTGCCAGCAGCCTTAAGCTGGCTTTCTTT. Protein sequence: CASSLKLAFF.

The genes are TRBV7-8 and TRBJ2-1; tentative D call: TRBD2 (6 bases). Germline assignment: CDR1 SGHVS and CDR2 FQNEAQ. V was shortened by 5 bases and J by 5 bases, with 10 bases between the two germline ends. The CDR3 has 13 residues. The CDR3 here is CASSPRTNNEQFF. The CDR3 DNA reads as TGTGCCAGCAGCCCCCGGACTAACAATGAGCAGTTCTTC.